The 29 T cell receptor beta chains in this list originate from one sample, sequenced in a study of blood T cell repertoires in COVID-19. TCRdb's table, derived via immunoSEQ multiplex PCR, lists solely in-frame clones and lacks some. Of 71,000 or so clones listed, over 70% are singletons. Sequencing was carried out using peripheral blood. The receptor set was obtained from a man aged 45-65 years with acute or convalescent COVID-19.

This clone has just a few counts. This chain connects TRBV7-3 to TRBJ2-1, with a tentative D call TRBD1 (6 bases). This CDR3 region has 15 residues. Trimming removed 5 bases from V and 0 bases from J, with 11 bases in between. Germline values: CDR1 SGHTA, CDR2 FQGTGA. The CDR3 bases are TGTGCCAGCAGCGAAGGACAGAGCTCCTACAATGAGCAGTTCTTC. Its translation: CASSEGQSSYNEQFF.

In its sample, this clone was seen a few times. This sequence joins TRBV19 and TRBJ1-3; D gene ambiguous. This CDR3 region has 13 residues. Germline CDR1 reads LNHDA; CDR2 reads SQIVND (reference sequence). The germline V and J ends were trimmed by 10 bases and 0 bases, with 10 bases remaining between them. The CDR3: CATTVISGNTIYF. The CDR3 nucleotides are TGTGCCACCACTGTTATCTCTGGAAACACCATATATTTT.

This rearrangement joins TRBV3-1 (or the pseudogene TRBV3-2) to TRBJ1-5; D remains ambiguous. This CDR3 spans 14 amino acids. The V end was cut by 4 bases, the J end by 0 bases, with 7 bases between. The germline V gene has CDR1 LGHDT and CDR2 YNNKEL (reference sequence). The CDR3 loop is CASSLSNSNQPQHF. In DNA, the CDR3 is TGTGCCAGCAGCCTCAGTAATAGCAATCAGCCCCAGCATTTT.

The CDR3 bases are TGTGCCAGCAGTTGGGACATGTACGAGCAGTACTTC. Its translation: CASSWDMYEQYF. The chain has TRBV12-3 or TRBV12-4 and TRBJ2-7; D perhaps matches TRBD1 (6 bases). There are 12 residues in the CDR3. V lost 4 bases to trimming and J lost 4 bases, with 8 bases between them.

The V and J genes are TRBV11-2 and TRBJ1-1; D is perhaps TRBD1 (6 bases). The germline V gene encodes CDR1 SGHAT and CDR2 FQNNGV. The CDR3 is 15 amino acids. Between the trimmed V and J ends, which lost 1 base and 1 base, there was a span of 10 bases. CDR3 in amino acids: CASSLAARGNTEAFF. CDR3 in DNA: TGTGCCAGCAGCTTAGCGGCCAGGGGGAACACTGAAGCTTTCTTT.

V gene TRBV5-1 combines with J gene TRBJ2-7; 8 bases are a match to TRBD1. With V trimmed by 4 bases and J by 3 bases, 9 bases remained unmatched. Germline loops: CDR1 SGHRS, CDR2 YFSETQ. This CDR3 has 15 amino acids. This CDR3 is CASSTQGALGYEQYF. In nucleotides, the CDR3 is TGCGCCAGCAGCACCCAGGGGGCCTTGGGCTACGAGCAGTACTTC.

The chain combines TRBV4-2 with TRBJ1-6; 7 bases align to TRBD1. The CDR3 runs 18 residues. Germline V gene lookup returns CDR1 LGHNA and CDR2 YNFKEQ. The trim removed 4 bases at V and 0 bases at J, leaving 9 bases unmatched. The CDR3 region is CASSRHTGVSSYNSPLHF. Written as DNA, the CDR3 is TGTGCCAGCAGCCGCCACACAGGGGTGAGCTCCTATAATTCACCCCTCCACTTT.

This chain joins TRBV5-6 and TRBJ2-3, with 7 bases fitting TRBD2. Germline V CDR1 and CDR2: SGHDT, YYEEEE. The CDR3 has 16 residues. After removal of 0 bases from V and 2 bases from J, the junction contained 6 bases not matched to a gene. CDR3 sequence (DNA): TGTGCCAGCAGCTTGGCCTTCGGGGGGTTCACAGATACGCAGTATTTT. This translates into CASSLAFGGFTDTQYF.

The chain has TRBV29-1 and TRBJ2-1, with 9 bases identical to TRBD2. V was clipped by 7 bases and J by 2 bases; unmatched bases: 3. CDR3 length: 13 amino acids. Germline values: CDR1 SQVTM, CDR2 ANQGSEA. The CDR3: CSAEREAYNEQFF. The CDR3 DNA follows: TGCAGCGCCGAGCGGGAGGCCTACAATGAGCAGTTCTTC.

The rearrangement links TRBV18 to TRBJ2-5; 11 bases fit TRBD1. This CDR3 comprises 15 residues. Looked up from germline, CDR1 is KGHSH and CDR2 is LQKENI. With V trimmed by 6 bases and J by 5 bases, 8 bases remained unmatched. CDR3 coding DNA: TGTGCCAGCTCCTTCGGACAGGGGGCTTTGGAGACCCAGTACTTC. Amino acids: CASSFGQGALETQYF.

This clone was recorded a few times. The chain joins TRBV14 to TRBJ1-2; a weak D match, TRBD1 (5 bases). Trimming shortened V by 4 bases and J by 4 bases, and 13 bases separated the two germline ends. CDR1 is SGHDN and CDR2 is FVKESK in the germline V gene. This CDR3 region has 14 residues. CDR3 in DNA: TGTGCCAGCAGCCCCGGTCGGGGGGGCTATGGCTACACCTTC. Its protein product is CASSPGRGGYGYTF. Complete variable domain (other parts from reference TRBV14 and TRBJ1-2): EAGVTQFPSHSVIEKGQTVTLRCDPISGHDNLYWYRRVMGKEIKFLLHFVKESKQDESGMPNNRFLAERTGGTYSTLKVQPAELEDSGVYFCASSPGRGGYGYTFGSGTRLTVV.

This clone was counted a single time. The rearrangement links TRBV27 to TRBJ1-1; D ambiguous. V was pared by 7 bases and J by 4 bases, with 13 bases between. Germline V gene lookup returns CDR1 MNHEY and CDR2 SMNVEV (reference sequence). The CDR3 is 13 amino acids. CDR3 DNA sequence: TGTGCCAGCACCTTCCGTCGGGGCACTGAAGCTTTCTTT. Translating gives CASTFRRGTEAFF.

The CDR3 DNA sequence: TGTGCCAGTAGCGGGATGACGGTTGGGGCCAACGTCCTGACTTTC. Translated: CASSGMTVGANVLTF. The chain is built from TRBV28 and TRBJ2-6; TRBD2 aligns across 8 bases. The CDR3 runs to 15 residues. In germline, CDR1 is MDHEN, CDR2 SYDVKM. The V gene end was trimmed by 9 bases and the J gene end by 3 bases; junction bases not matched to a gene: 7.

The chain recombines TRBV18 with TRBJ2-7; tentatively, D is TRBD1 (6 bases). V lost 3 bases to trimming and J lost 4 bases, with 13 bases between them. This CDR3 has 14 amino acids. Per the germline V gene, CDR1 is KGHSH and CDR2 is LQKENI. CDR3 in DNA: TGTGCCAGCTCACCTGAGCAGGGGCGTTACGAGCAGTACTTC. This encodes CASSPEQGRYEQYF.

The gene calls are TRBV19 and TRBJ1-2; a possible D gene is TRBD1 (5 bases). In germline, CDR1 is LNHDA, CDR2 SQIVND (reference sequence). The V gene lost 10 bases and the J gene lost 2 bases, with 20 bases spanning the gap. CDR3 length: 15 residues. CDR3 region: CATTDRPQGNYGYTF. DNA for the CDR3: TGTGCCACTACCGACAGACCCCAAGGCAACTATGGCTACACCTTC.

Comment on this clone: The same CDR3 can be traced to other DNA sequences in this sample. J is TRBJ2-7 and V is TRBV11-2; D gene unclear. V was shortened by 5 bases and J by 1 base, with 3 bases between the two germline ends. Germline V lookup: CDR1 SGHAT, CDR2 FQNNGV. The CDR3 is 11 residues long. Here the CDR3 DNA reads TGTGCCAGCAGCCCTTCCTACGAGCAGTACTTC. Protein sequence: CASSPSYEQYF. Full variable domain (rest looked up from reference TRBV11-2 and TRBJ2-7): EAGVAQSPRYKIIEKRQSVAFWCNPISGHATLYWYQQILGQGPKLLIQFQNNGVVDDSQLPKDRFSAERLKGVDSTLKIQPAKLEDSAVYLCASSPSYEQYFGPGTRLTVT.

V is TRBV7-2 and J is TRBJ1-4; 7 nucleotides line up with TRBD1. The germline gives CDR1 SGHTA, CDR2 FQGNSA. V trimming: 5 bases; J trimming: 8 bases; junction bases outside the gene matches: 8. The CDR3 is made up of 14 amino acids. The CDR3 spells CASSADRAGEKLFF. The CDR3 DNA reads as TGTGCCAGCAGCGCAGACAGGGCTGGCGAAAAACTGTTTTTT. The full variable domain, completed using reference TRBV7-2 and TRBJ1-4, is GAGVSQSPSNKVTEKGKDVELRCDPISGHTALYWYRQSLGQGLEFLIYFQGNSAPDKSGLPSDRFSAERTGGSVSTLTIQRTQQEDSAVYLCASSADRAGEKLFFGSGTQLSVL.

The genes are TRBV7-2 and TRBJ2-7; D gene ambiguous. The CDR3 is made up of 13 amino acids. Germline V lookup: CDR1 SGHTA, CDR2 FQGNSA. V was clipped by 7 bases and J by 6 bases, with 16 bases between them. The CDR3 bases are TGTGCCAGCACCAAAGACAATGCCCGCGAGCAGTACTTC. Residues: CASTKDNAREQYF. Using reference TRBV7-2 and TRBJ2-7 for the parts outside the CDR3, the full variable domain is GAGVSQSPSNKVTEKGKDVELRCDPISGHTALYWYRQSLGQGLEFLIYFQGNSAPDKSGLPSDRFSAERTGGSVSTLTIQRTQQEDSAVYLCASTKDNAREQYFGPGTRLTVT.

This clone was counted a few times. This CDR3 is CASGETPGGNTIYF. CDR3 DNA: TGTGCCAGCGGGGAGACACCGGGGGGAAACACCATATATTTT. The rearrangement joins TRBV9 to TRBJ1-3; D is undetermined. Germline V gives CDR1 SGDLS, CDR2 YYNGEE. CDR3 length equals 14 residues. The V gene lost 7 bases and the J gene lost 4 bases, with 15 bases spanning the gap. The variable domain in full, with the rest retrieved from reference TRBV9 and TRBJ1-3, is DSGVTQTPKHLITATGQRVTLRCSPRSGDLSVYWYQQSLDQGLQFLIQYYNGEERAKGNILERFSAQQFPDLHSELNLSSLELGDSALYFCASGETPGGNTIYFGEGSWLTVV.

V is TRBV5-6 and J is TRBJ1-1; 9 bases match TRBD1. The junction had 7 bases not matched to a gene; V was cut back by 4 bases and J by 0 bases. Germline assignment: CDR1 SGHDT and CDR2 YYEEEE. The CDR3 spans 16 residues. CDR3 in DNA: TGTGCCAGCAGCAGCGGGGGACAGGGTTTGAACACTGAAGCTTTCTTT. Its protein is CASSSGGQGLNTEAFF.

V gene TRBV12-3 or TRBV12-4 combines with J gene TRBJ1-5; D is undetermined. With 0 bases removed from V and 7 bases from J, the gap between germline ends came to 7 bases. This CDR3 spans 13 amino acids. The CDR3 is CASSLAGGQPQHF. CDR3 DNA sequence: TGTGCCAGCAGTTTAGCGGGCGGGCAGCCCCAGCATTTT.

V usage is TRBV6-6 and J usage is TRBJ2-1; the match to TRBD1 covers 7 bases. The CDR3 has 15 residues. Germline trimming cut 0 bases from V and 6 bases from J; bases unmatched to any gene: 5. Germline V lookup: CDR1 MNHNY, CDR2 SVGAGI (reference sequence). The CDR3 region is CASSYSDRLGNEQFF. CDR3 coding DNA: TGTGCCAGCAGTTACTCGGACAGGCTTGGCAATGAGCAGTTCTTC.

For this clone: This same CDR3 is encoded by further DNA sequences in the sample. The chain is built from TRBV29-1 and TRBJ1-2; D unresolved. CDR1 SQVTM and CDR2 ANQGSEA come from the germline V gene. V lost 3 bases and J lost 2, with 4 bases in between. The CDR3 extends over 11 amino acids. As DNA, the CDR3 is TGCAGCGTTGACAGGAACTATGGCTACACCTTC. Its protein is CSVDRNYGYTF.

The chain is built from TRBV28 and TRBJ1-1; D is ambiguous. V was trimmed by 3 bases and J by 1 base, leaving 9 bases between them. The CDR3 runs to 14 residues. The germline V gene encodes CDR1 MDHEN and CDR2 SYDVKM. The chain's CDR3 is CASSLGRRNTEAFF. Here the CDR3 DNA reads TGTGCCAGCAGTTTGGGGAGGCGGAACACTGAAGCTTTCTTT.

The chain couples TRBV4-3 to TRBJ2-1; 8 bases agree with TRBD2. The junction had 5 bases not matched to a gene; V was cut back by 0 bases and J by 10 bases. The germline V gene encodes CDR1 LGHNA and CDR2 YSLEER. The CDR3 runs 14 residues. DNA for the CDR3: TGCGCCAGCAGCCAAGACCCCACGGGGGGGGAGCAGTTCTTC. Protein: CASSQDPTGGEQFF.

V and J are TRBV27 and TRBJ2-3; tentative D call: TRBD1 (6 bases). The CDR3 has 15 amino acids. CDR1 is MNHEY and CDR2 is SMNVEV in the germline V gene (reference sequence). With 3 bases removed from V and 2 bases from J, the gap between germline ends came to 12 bases. This CDR3 reads CASSFARGYTDTQYF. The CDR3 DNA sequence: TGTGCCAGCAGTTTTGCGAGGGGGTACACAGATACGCAGTATTTT.

This clone appeared a single time. The V and J genes are TRBV5-6 and TRBJ2-1; a weak D match, TRBD1 (6 bases). CDR3 length: 15 residues. Trimming removed 5 bases from V and 0 bases from J, with 12 bases in between. The germline CDR1 and CDR2 sequences are SGHDT and YYEEEE. CDR3 in amino acids: CASRQTGSSYNEQFF. Here the CDR3 DNA reads TGTGCCAGCAGACAAACAGGGAGCTCCTACAATGAGCAGTTCTTC.

This clone has just one count. The chain has TRBV19 and TRBJ1-2; 8 bases line up with TRBD1. The germline gives CDR1 LNHDA, CDR2 SQIVND (reference sequence). V lost 3 bases, J lost 0 bases, and 6 bases stayed unmatched. The CDR3 is made up of 16 amino acids. Written as DNA, the CDR3 is TGTGCCAGTAGTATGAGGGACAGGCCATCTAACTATGGCTACACCTTC. Amino acid sequence: CASSMRDRPSNYGYTF.

V is TRBV7-9 and J is TRBJ1-3; D remains ambiguous. The germline V gene has CDR1 SEHNR and CDR2 FQNEAQ (reference sequence). The CDR3 consists of 11 residues. Trimming took off 5 bases at V and 9 bases at J, with 8 bases between the two ends. The CDR3 DNA sequence: TGTGCCAGCAGCCCTCTAAGCACCATATATTTT. Translated, it gives CASSPLSTIYF.